This T cell receptor beta chain derives from a study of shared clonotypes between healthy human individuals (dated by TCRdb to the early 2020s). About the study as a whole: Three men and a couple of women, aged 18 to 49 years, made up the cohort. Leukapheresis yielded between about 0.9 and 10 billion PBMCs per donor. Blood TCR repertoires of about 5 healthy adults were deeply sequenced to estimate repertoire size and the extent of clonotype sharing between individuals. Libraries were prepared and TCR repertoires were sequenced by different laboratories using diverse techniques, in order to increase sequencing depth and limit assay-specific biases. For each donor, CD4 naive and CD4 memory were each given three plates, CD8 naive was given two plates, and CD8 memory was given one plate.

Donors were healthy HIV-negative adults with no recently reported acute infections or vaccinations. Every donor was a Caucasian adult residing in Nashville, Tennessee, USA. CD4+ T cells were enriched through magnetic negative selection, after which naive cells were positively selected on CD45RA and the remaining negative fraction served as the memory subset. Blood was collected by leukapheresis, and PBMCs were isolated by Ficoll-Histopaque density gradient centrifugation and then cryopreserved in liquid nitrogen vapor phase. Purity and quantity of every magnetically sorted T cell population were checked by analytical flow cytometry. Genomic DNA was isolated from every sorted fraction and measured by UV absorbance on a Nanodrop 2000c. Using the deep immunoSEQ assay, multiplex PCR amplified TCR CDR3 regions from genomic DNA. Extracted genomic DNA from each cell subset was distributed evenly across all wells of several immunoSEQ 96-well plates, and each plate was treated as a replicate. For sorted subsets, about 220 ng of genomic DNA, equivalent to roughly 30,000 T cell genomes, went into each replicate PCR. The purified libraries were quantified using a Qubit 3.0 fluorometer, sized with a Bioanalyzer 2100, and then quantified again using the KAPA Library Quantification kit. A separate single-read 150-cycle Illumina NextSeq 550 flow cell was used to sequence each immunoSEQ 96-well plate. For the original study's pipeline: Because the immunoSEQ output included only junctional sequences and no quality scores, the filtering could not be the same as the filtering used for full-length reads. To assign V/J genes and CDR3, sequences were annotated using PyIR, a Python wrapper for IgBLAST v1.9, with IMGT germline references. Reads with weak V/J assignments (E-value above 1e-6), missing CDR3, stop codons, out-of-frame junctions, or ambiguous translated residues were removed. V3J clonotypes were defined as sequences sharing an identical inferred V gene, J gene, and CDR3 amino acid sequence. To compute the percentage overlap between repertoires, the number of shared unique clonotypes was divided by the size of the smaller repertoire. Richness of each repertoire was evaluated using RTK rarefaction, the Chao1 estimator, and Recon v2.1 estimates of unobserved clonotypes. Generation probabilities for all TCRbeta clonotypes obtained by the gDNA method from a handful of donors were computed using OLGA. TCRdb took this table from immuneACCESS and kept in-frame rearrangements with V and J called. Such tables lack part of the clones; where checked against another copy, unresolved V genes explain under half of the gap, and the rest is unexplained. D and trimming come from the DNA, and the V and J calls and clone size come from that table. The sample table lists about 980,000 clones, around three quarters of them with a count of one. About 1.5% of the sample is taken by the ten largest.

Clipping removes 2 bases from V and 1 base from J, with 0 as the unmatched junction base count. From a lookup of the germline V gene, CDR1 and CDR2 are WSHSY and SAAADI. The CDR3 measures 14 amino acids from cysteine to phenylalanine. This entry keeps only the CDR3 DNA: 42 bases, framed from base 1. Findings and caveats that apply to the study as a whole: Naive subsets generally had larger estimated clonotype richness than memory subsets did. Sampling was limited to blood, and TCR repertoires in tissue likely differ from TCR repertoires in blood. Pairwise subsampling led to the expectation that sequencing depth would affect the degree of clonotype sharing among donors. Higher generation probabilities were observed for clonotypes shared by all four sorted-subset donors than for non-shared clonotypes. Incomplete sequencing was indicated by rarefaction of sorted-subset datasets, despite the large sequencing depth. Because the study included a small number of donors, the genetic and exposure-history diversity represented was limited. Approximately 5% of naive CD4, 3.5% of naive CD8, 2.3% of memory CD4, and about 0.4% of memory CD8 clonotypes were shared across several donors.

This clone appeared a few times. Its antigen has not been determined. Base quality data are lacking; no much larger clone is found one base away. The receptor comes from a young man in good health. This chain is built from TRBV10-2 and TRBJ2-3, with 7 bases matching TRBD2. Specimen: memory CD4+ T cells sorted from blood. The cell subset or site label on this specimen signifies: CD45RA-negative fraction. The nucleotides read TGCGCCAGCAGTGAGACTAGCGGCACAGATACGCAGTATTTT. Its protein product is CASSETSGTDTQYF.